Here is one T cell receptor beta chain with its context. Its antigen is not known. These data originate in a study of T cell repertoires in cytomegalovirus infection. At the level of the study: Evidence of both CMV infection and a matching HLA type came from public TCR beta signatures.

TCRdb reprocessed the reads with MiXCR, giving one entry per CDR3 protein. The table has roughly 280,000 distinct CDR3 sequences, approximately 9% seen once; the top ten hold less than 15%. Germline lookup yields CDR1 DFQATT and CDR2 SNEGSKA (reference sequence). V gave up 5 bases and J gave up 4 bases; unmatched junction bases: 4. CDR3 size: 12 residues. Findings and limits, study-wide: Clonotypes of TCR beta that were HLA-C-restricted and CMV-specific dominated the ex vivo response. People with CMV and the relevant HLA were identified by cumulative public TCR beta family frequency.

The sequence derives from a human donor in good health (CMV status not recorded). Some clones in this sample may be carry-over from other donors' samples. The sequencing input was PBMCs. V gene TRBV20-1 combines with J gene TRBJ1-1; 7 positions match TRBD1. CDR3 in DNA: TGCAGTGCTGACAGGGCGGGCACTGAAGCTTTCTTT. Translation: CSADRAGTEAFF.